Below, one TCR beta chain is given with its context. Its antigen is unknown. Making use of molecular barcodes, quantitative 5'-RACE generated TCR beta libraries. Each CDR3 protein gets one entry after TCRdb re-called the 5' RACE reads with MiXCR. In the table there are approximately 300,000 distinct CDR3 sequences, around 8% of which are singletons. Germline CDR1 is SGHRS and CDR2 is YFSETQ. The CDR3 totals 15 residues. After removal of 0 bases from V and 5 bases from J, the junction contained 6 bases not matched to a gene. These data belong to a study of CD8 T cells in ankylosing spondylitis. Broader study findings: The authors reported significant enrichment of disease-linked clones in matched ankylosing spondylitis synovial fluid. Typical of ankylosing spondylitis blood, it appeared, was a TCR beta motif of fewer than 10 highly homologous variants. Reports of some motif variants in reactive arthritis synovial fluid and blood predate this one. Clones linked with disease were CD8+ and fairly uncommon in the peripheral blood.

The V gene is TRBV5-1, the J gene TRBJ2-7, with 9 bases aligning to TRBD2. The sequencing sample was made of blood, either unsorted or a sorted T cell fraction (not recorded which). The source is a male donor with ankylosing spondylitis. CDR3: CASSLGGTSNNEQYF. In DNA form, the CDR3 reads TGCGCCAGCAGCTTGGGAGGGACTAGCAATAACGAGCAGTACTTC.